This T cell receptor beta chain was observed in a study of T cell responses to AZD1222 COVID-19 vaccine. The CDR3 extends over 16 amino acids. Germline trimming cut 3 bases from V and 0 bases from J; bases unmatched to any gene: 4. The germline CDR1 and CDR2 sequences are SGHRS and YFSETQ. Generated by immunoSEQ multiplex PCR, the TCRdb table keeps only in-frame clones and is missing some. This table holds around 120,000 clones, 80% to 95% found once. The V call is TRBV5-1, the J call TRBJ2-3, with 10 bases fitting TRBD2. The TCR originated in an adult in good health. This sample comprised peripheral blood, obtained on day 0 of AZD1222 vaccination. CDR3 sequence reads: CASSSLAGASTDTQYF. For the CDR3, the DNA is TGCGCCAGCAGCTCGCTAGCGGGAGCCAGCACAGATACGCAGTATTTT.